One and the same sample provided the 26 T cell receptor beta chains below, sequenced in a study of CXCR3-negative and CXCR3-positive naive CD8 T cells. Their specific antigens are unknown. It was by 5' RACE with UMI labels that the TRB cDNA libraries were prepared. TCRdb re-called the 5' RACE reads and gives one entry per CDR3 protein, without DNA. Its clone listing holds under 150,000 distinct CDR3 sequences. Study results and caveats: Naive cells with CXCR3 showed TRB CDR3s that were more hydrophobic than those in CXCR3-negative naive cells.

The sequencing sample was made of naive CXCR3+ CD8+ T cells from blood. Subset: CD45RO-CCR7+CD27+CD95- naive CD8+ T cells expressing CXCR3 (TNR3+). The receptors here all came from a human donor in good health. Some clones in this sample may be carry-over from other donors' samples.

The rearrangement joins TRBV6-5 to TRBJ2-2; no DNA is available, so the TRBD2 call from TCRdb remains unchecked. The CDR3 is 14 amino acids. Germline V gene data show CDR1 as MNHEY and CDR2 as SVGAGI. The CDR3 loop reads CASSYSGLAWELFF.

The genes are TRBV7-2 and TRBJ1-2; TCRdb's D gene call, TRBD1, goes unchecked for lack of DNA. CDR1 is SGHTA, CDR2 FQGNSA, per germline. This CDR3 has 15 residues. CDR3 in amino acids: CASSLGTGDLYGYTF.

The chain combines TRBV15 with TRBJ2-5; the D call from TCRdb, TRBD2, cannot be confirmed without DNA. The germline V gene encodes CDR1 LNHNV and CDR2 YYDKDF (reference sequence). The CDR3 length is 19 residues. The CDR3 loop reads CATSSLTFPLRGGGETQYF.

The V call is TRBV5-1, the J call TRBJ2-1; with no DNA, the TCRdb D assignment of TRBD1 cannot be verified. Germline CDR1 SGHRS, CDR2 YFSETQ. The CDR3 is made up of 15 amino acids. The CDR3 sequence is CASSLVGQIYNEQFF.

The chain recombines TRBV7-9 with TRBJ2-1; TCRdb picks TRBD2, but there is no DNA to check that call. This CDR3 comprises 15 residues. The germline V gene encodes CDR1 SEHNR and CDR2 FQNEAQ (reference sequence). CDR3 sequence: CASSLASGGADEQFF.

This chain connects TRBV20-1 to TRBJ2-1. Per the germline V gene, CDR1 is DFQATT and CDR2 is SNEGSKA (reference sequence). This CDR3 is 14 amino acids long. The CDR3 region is CSARDPTDYNEQFF.

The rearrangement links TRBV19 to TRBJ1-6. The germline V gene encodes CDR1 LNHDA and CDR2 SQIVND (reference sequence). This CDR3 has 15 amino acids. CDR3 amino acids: CASSISFSYNSPLHF.

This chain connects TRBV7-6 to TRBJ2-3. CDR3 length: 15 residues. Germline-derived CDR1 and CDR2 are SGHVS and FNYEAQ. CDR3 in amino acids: CASSFTGLAPDTQYF. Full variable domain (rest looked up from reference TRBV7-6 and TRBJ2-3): GAGVSQSPRYKVTKRGQDVALRCDPISGHVSLYWYRQALGQGPEFLTYFNYEAQQDKSGLPNDRFSAERPEGSISTLTIQRTEQRDSAMYRCASSFTGLAPDTQYFGPGTRLTVL.

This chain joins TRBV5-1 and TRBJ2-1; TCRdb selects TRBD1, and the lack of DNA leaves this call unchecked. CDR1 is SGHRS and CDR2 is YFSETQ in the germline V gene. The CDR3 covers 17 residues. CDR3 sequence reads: CASSLAGAGGGIDEQFF.

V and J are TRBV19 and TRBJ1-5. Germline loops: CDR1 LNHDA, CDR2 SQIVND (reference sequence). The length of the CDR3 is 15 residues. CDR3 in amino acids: CASQLLPNGVQPQHF. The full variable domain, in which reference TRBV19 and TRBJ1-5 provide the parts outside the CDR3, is DGGITQSPKYLFRKEGQNVTLSCEQNLNHDAMYWYRQDPGQGLRLIYYSQIVNDFQKGDIAEGYSVSREKKESFPLTVTSAQKNPTAFYLCASQLLPNGVQPQHFGDGTRLSIL.

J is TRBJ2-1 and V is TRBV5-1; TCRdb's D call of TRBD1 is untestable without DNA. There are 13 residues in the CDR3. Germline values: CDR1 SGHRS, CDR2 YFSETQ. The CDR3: CASSETGFHEQFF.

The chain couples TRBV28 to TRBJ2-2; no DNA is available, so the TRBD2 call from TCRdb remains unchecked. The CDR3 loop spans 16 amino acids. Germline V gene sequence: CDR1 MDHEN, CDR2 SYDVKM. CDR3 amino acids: CASRLLTSGDTGELFF.

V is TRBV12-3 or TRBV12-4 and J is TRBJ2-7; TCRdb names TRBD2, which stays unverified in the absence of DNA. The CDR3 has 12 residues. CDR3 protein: CASKAGRYEQYF.

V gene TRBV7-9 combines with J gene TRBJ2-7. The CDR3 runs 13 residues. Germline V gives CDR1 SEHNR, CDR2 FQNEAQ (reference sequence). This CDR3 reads CASSPPILREQYF. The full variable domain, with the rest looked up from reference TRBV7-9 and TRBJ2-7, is DTGVSQNPRHKITKRGQNVTFRCDPISEHNRLYWYRQTLGQGPEFLTYFQNEAQLEKSRLLSDRFSAERPKGSFSTLEIQRTEQGDSAMYLCASSPPILREQYFGPGTRLTVT.

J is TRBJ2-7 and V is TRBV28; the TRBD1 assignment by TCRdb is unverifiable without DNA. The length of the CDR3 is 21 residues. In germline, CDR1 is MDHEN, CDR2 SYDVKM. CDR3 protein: CASSLPLNRDTLSYSSYEQYF.

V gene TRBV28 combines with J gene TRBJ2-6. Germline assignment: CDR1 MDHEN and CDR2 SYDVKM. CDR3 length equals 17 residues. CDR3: CASSGRLWYVGANVLTF.

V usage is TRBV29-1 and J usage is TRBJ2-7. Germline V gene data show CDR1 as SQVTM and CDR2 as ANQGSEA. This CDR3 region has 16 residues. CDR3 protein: CSVAYSLDSSSYEQYF.

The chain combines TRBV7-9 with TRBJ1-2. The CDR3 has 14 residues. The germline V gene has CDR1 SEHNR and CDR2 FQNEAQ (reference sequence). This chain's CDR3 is CASSRTDTNYGYTF. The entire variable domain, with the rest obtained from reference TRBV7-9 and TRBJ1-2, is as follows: DTGVSQNPRHKITKRGQNVTFRCDPISEHNRLYWYRQTLGQGPEFLTYFQNEAQLEKSRLLSDRFSAERPKGSFSTLEIQRTEQGDSAMYLCASSRTDTNYGYTFGSGTRLTVV.

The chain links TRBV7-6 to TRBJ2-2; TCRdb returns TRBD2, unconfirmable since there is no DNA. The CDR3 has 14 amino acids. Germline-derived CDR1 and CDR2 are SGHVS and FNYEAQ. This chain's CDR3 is CASSFGLNTGELFF. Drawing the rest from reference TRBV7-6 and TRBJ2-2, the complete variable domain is GAGVSQSPRYKVTKRGQDVALRCDPISGHVSLYWYRQALGQGPEFLTYFNYEAQQDKSGLPNDRFSAERPEGSISTLTIQRTEQRDSAMYRCASSFGLNTGELFFGEGSRLTVL.

CDR3 protein: CASSPGSSYEQHF. This chain links TRBV4-1 with TRBJ2-7. This CDR3 is 13 amino acids long. CDR1 is MGHRA, CDR2 YSYEKL, per germline.

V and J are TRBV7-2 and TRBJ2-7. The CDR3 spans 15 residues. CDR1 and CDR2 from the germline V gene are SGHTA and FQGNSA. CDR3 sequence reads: CASSFGLLLAHEQYF.

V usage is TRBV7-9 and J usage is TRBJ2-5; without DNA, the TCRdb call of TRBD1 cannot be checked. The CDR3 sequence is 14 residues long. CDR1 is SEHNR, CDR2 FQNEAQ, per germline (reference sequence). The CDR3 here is CASSAGTTQETQYF.

CDR3 amino acids: CASSFLSGAGEQYF. The V and J genes are TRBV28 and TRBJ2-7; TCRdb calls TRBD1, which cannot be checked without DNA. Germline CDR1 is MDHEN and CDR2 is SYDVKM. This CDR3 contains 14 residues.

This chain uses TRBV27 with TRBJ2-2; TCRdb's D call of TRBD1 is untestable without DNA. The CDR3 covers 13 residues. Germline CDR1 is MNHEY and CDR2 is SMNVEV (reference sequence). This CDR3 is CASSPRGTGELFF.

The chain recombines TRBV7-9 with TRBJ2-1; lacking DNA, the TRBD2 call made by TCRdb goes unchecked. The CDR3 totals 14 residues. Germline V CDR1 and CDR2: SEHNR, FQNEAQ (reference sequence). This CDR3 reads CASSPWTVRNEQFF. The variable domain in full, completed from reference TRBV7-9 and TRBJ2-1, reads DTGVSQNPRHKITKRGQNVTFRCDPISEHNRLYWYRQTLGQGPEFLTYFQNEAQLEKSRLLSDRFSAERPKGSFSTLEIQRTEQGDSAMYLCASSPWTVRNEQFFGPGTRLTVL.

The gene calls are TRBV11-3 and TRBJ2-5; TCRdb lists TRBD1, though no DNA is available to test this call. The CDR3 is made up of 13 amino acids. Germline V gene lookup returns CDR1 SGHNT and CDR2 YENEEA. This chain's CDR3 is CASSPRGLETQYF.